These 22 T cell receptor beta chains were sequenced from one sample in a study of regulatory and conventional T cells in RAG deficiency. Sequencing was performed with immunoSEQ multiplex PCR; in TCRdb, only in-frame clones are kept and a portion is missing. The sample yields about 50,000 clones, more than 80% seen once. The sorted conventional CD4+ T cells were CD25-low and CD127-high, with genomic DNA sequenced. This sample also appeared in a second study, on regulatory T cells. That source adds: Amplification used 52 TRBV primers and 13 TRBJ primers.

The sequencing sample was made of CD4+ effector T cells sorted from blood. All receptors derive from a human donor in good health.

This chain uses TRBV27 with TRBJ1-4, with D perhaps matching TRBD1 (5 bases). Germline loops: CDR1 MNHEY, CDR2 SMNVEV (reference sequence). The CDR3 length is 15 residues. With 4 bases removed from V and 3 bases from J, the gap between germline ends came to 12 bases. As DNA, the CDR3 is TGTGCCAGCAGTTCCGGGGAGACAGCTAATGAAAAACTGTTTTTT. Translation: CASSSGETANEKLFF.

The chain links TRBV27 to TRBJ1-2; D is perhaps TRBD1 (6 bases). Germline-derived CDR1 and CDR2 are MNHEY and SMNVEV (reference sequence). This CDR3 has 14 amino acids. V was shortened by 0 bases and J by 8 bases, with 13 bases between the two germline ends. The CDR3 nucleotides are TGTGCCAGCAGTTTATCGATTGGGGGCTGGGGCTACACCTTC. It yields the protein CASSLSIGGWGYTF.

This chain links TRBV14 with TRBJ1-6, with D unresolved. This CDR3 region has 15 residues. Trimming cost V 3 bases and J 4 bases, with 10 bases left between them. Germline loops: CDR1 SGHDN, CDR2 FVKESK. The CDR3 nucleotides read TGTGCCAGCAGCCAGCAGTCAGATTATAATTCACCCCTCCACTTT. It encodes CASSQQSDYNSPLHF.

The chain recombines TRBV2 with TRBJ1-3, with D maybe TRBD1 (6 bases). The CDR3 is 14 amino acids. CDR1 and CDR2 (germline): SNHLY, FYNNEI. V lost 3 bases and J lost 4, with 10 bases in between. The CDR3 nucleotides are TGTGCCAGCAGTGAGAAGGGGGGGGGAAACACCATATATTTT. Translation gives CASSEKGGGNTIYF.

Notes on this clone: The junction and the germline gene differ at one end; a read error may be behind it. This chain connects TRBV5-4 to TRBJ2-1; D might be TRBD1 or TRBD2, each matching 6 bases. The germline V gene has CDR1 SGHNT and CDR2 YYREEE (reference sequence). The length of the CDR3 is 16 residues. CDR3 in DNA: TGTGCCAGCAACTTGGGGGGCGGAGCCTCAAACAATGAGCAGTTCTTC. Its protein is CASNLGGGASNNEQFF.

V gene TRBV9 combines with J gene TRBJ1-3; D might be TRBD1 (6 bases). The CDR3 has 18 residues. V gave up 0 bases and J gave up 0 bases, with 16 bases separating them. Germline V gene data show CDR1 as SGDLS and CDR2 as YYNGEE. The chain's CDR3 is CASSVGPNGGASGNTIYF. CDR3 sequence (DNA): TGTGCCAGCAGCGTAGGCCCCAACGGGGGGGCCTCTGGAAACACCATATATTTT.

J is TRBJ1-1 and V is TRBV6-6; no firm D call. Trimming pared 7 bases from V and 0 bases from J, leaving 12 bases between. The CDR3 totals 14 residues. Germline V lookup: CDR1 MNHNY, CDR2 SVGAGI (reference sequence). CDR3 sequence: CASNWVGLNTEAFF. For the CDR3, the DNA is TGTGCCAGCAACTGGGTGGGGTTGAACACTGAAGCTTTCTTT.

The J gene is TRBJ1-6, the V gene TRBV11-2, with D possibly being TRBD1 (6 bases). The CDR3 runs 15 residues. Germline CDR1 reads SGHAT; CDR2 reads FQNNGV. V lost 1 base to trimming and J lost 6 bases, with 10 bases between them. In DNA, the CDR3 is TGTGCCAGCAGCTTAGGCGCAGGGGTTAATTCACCCCTCCACTTT. The encoded protein is CASSLGAGVNSPLHF.

The genes are TRBV28 and TRBJ1-6; D is uncertain. Trimming cost V 7 bases and J 7 bases, with 11 bases left between them. This CDR3 spans 13 amino acids. Germline V CDR1 and CDR2: MDHEN, SYDVKM. CDR3 region: CASTLSGNSPLHF. CDR3 DNA sequence: TGTGCCAGCACCCTGAGCGGCAATTCACCCCTCCACTTT. The full variable domain, in which reference TRBV28 and TRBJ1-6 provide the parts outside the CDR3, is DVKVTQSSRYLVKRTGEKVFLECVQDMDHENMFWYRQDPGLGLRLIYFSYDVKMKEKGDIPEGYSVSREKKERFSLILESASTNQTSMYLCASTLSGNSPLHFGNGTRLTVT.

The V and J genes are TRBV9 and TRBJ1-4; 7 nucleotides line up with TRBD1. The CDR3 extends over 15 amino acids. From germline, CDR1 is SGDLS and CDR2 YYNGEE. J lost 5 bases, V lost 2 bases, and 6 bases had no gene match. DNA of the CDR3: TGTGCCAGCAGCGTTAAAGGGGGCCTCAATGAAAAACTGTTTTTT. It specifies CASSVKGGLNEKLFF.

The chain links TRBV5-6 to TRBJ2-4, with 10 bases that match TRBD1. The CDR3 is made up of 17 amino acids. The ends lost 4 bases at V and 1 base at J; junction bases unmatched: 8. Germline loops: CDR1 SGHDT, CDR2 YYEEEE. The CDR3 sequence is CASSSTSGQGAKNIQYF. CDR3 bases: TGTGCCAGCAGCAGCACGTCGGGACAGGGGGCCAAAAACATTCAGTACTTC.

This clone turned up a few times. The rearrangement uses TRBV18 and TRBJ1-3; possible D gene TRBD1, 5 bases. The CDR3 is 16 residues long. The V gene's germline CDR1 is KGHSH and CDR2 LQKENI. Deletions cut 2 bases from V and 0 bases from J, with 11 bases between. The CDR3 spells CASSPTKGSSGNTIYF. DNA of the CDR3: TGTGCCAGCTCACCAACAAAGGGGAGCTCTGGAAACACCATATATTTT.

The chain uses TRBV5-1 and TRBJ1-2; D is uncertain. The CDR3 is 11 residues long. The V gene's germline CDR1 is SGHRS and CDR2 YFSETQ. With 5 bases removed from V and 3 bases from J, the gap between germline ends came to 5 bases. Written as DNA, the CDR3 is TGCGCCAGCAGTTATGACTATGGCTACACCTTC. Protein product: CASSYDYGYTF.

The chain uses TRBV25-1 and TRBJ2-3; D is undetermined. V dropped 5 bases and J dropped 2 bases, with 20 bases sitting between them. Germline CDR1 MGHDK, CDR2 SYGVNS. The CDR3 covers 17 residues. DNA for the CDR3: TGTGCCAGCAGTCATCGTAATGTCCGCGGAAACACAGATACGCAGTATTTT. This translates into CASSHRNVRGNTDTQYF.

The chain combines TRBV4-2 with TRBJ1-2, with a tentative D call TRBD1 (6 bases). V was trimmed by 3 bases and J by 4 bases, leaving 18 bases between them. The length of the CDR3 is 16 residues. Germline-derived CDR1 and CDR2 are LGHNA and YNFKEQ. The CDR3 DNA is TGTGCCAGCAGCCAGGGGGTTGGGGGGCTCGGCTATGGCTACACCTTC. This encodes CASSQGVGGLGYGYTF.

DNA of the CDR3: TGTGCCAGCAGCCGAAACCGACAGGGAGCTCAAGAGACCCAGTACTTC. It yields the protein CASSRNRQGAQETQYF. V usage is TRBV11-2 and J usage is TRBJ2-5; 7 nucleotides line up with TRBD1. The V segment lost 5 bases and the J segment 2 bases; nucleotides outside the gene matches: 11. The CDR3 sequence is 16 residues long. Germline CDR1 reads SGHAT; CDR2 reads FQNNGV.

V usage is TRBV5-4 and J usage is TRBJ1-4; 8 nucleotides align to TRBD1. Germline lookup yields CDR1 SGHNT and CDR2 YYREEE (reference sequence). After removal of 8 bases from V and 6 bases from J, the junction contained 9 bases not matched to a gene. The CDR3 extends over 14 amino acids. This CDR3 is CASTSTGVDEKLFF. The CDR3 DNA sequence: TGTGCCAGTACTTCGACAGGGGTGGATGAAAAACTGTTTTTT.

This chain joins TRBV5-6 and TRBJ2-2; TRBD2 matches 9 bases. This CDR3 spans 16 amino acids. V was pared by 2 bases and J by 3 bases, with 5 bases of the junction left unmatched. Germline CDR1 reads SGHDT; CDR2 reads YYEEEE. This CDR3 is CASSFFPSGDTGELFF. The DNA of the CDR3 is TGTGCCAGCAGCTTCTTCCCTAGCGGGGACACCGGGGAGCTGTTTTTT.

This clone was seen a few times. V gene TRBV18 combines with J gene TRBJ2-7; D might be TRBD2 (6 bases). Germline V CDR1 and CDR2: KGHSH, LQKENI. This CDR3 contains 15 residues. V was shortened by 1 base and J by 0 bases, with 10 bases between the two germline ends. The CDR3 region has the DNA TGTGCCAGCTCACCACTTGCGGGAAGCTCCTACGAGCAGTACTTC. Translated, it gives CASSPLAGSSYEQYF.

The DNA for the CDR3 is TGTGCCAGCACTCGGGGACGGAGCTCCTACGAGCAGTACTTC. This encodes CASTRGRSSYEQYF. The chain joins TRBV6-5 to TRBJ2-7; D possibly matches TRBD1 or TRBD2 (5 bases each). CDR1 and CDR2 (germline): MNHEY, SVGAGI. The CDR3 consists of 14 residues. V was shortened by 7 bases and J by 0 bases, with 13 bases between the two germline ends.

The chain joins TRBV2 to TRBJ2-2; 8 bases map to TRBD2. This CDR3 has 15 residues. Looked up from germline, CDR1 is SNHLY and CDR2 is FYNNEI. V lost 5 bases to trimming and J lost 1 base; unmatched junction nucleotides: 3. CDR3 DNA sequence: TGTGCCAGCAGTTTAGCGGGGAAGAACACCGGGGAGCTGTTTTTT. Translation gives CASSLAGKNTGELFF.

Only a few counts were recorded for this clone. Other DNA sequences within the sample encode an identical CDR3. The chain combines TRBV5-5 with TRBJ1-6; D is undetermined. V lost 0 bases and J lost 10, with 17 bases in between. Germline V gives CDR1 SGHKS, CDR2 YYEKEE (reference sequence). The CDR3 covers 16 residues. The CDR3 loop reads CASSLDPTTLSSPLHF. Written as DNA, the CDR3 is TGTGCCAGCAGCTTGGACCCCACCACCCTAAGCTCACCCCTCCACTTT.